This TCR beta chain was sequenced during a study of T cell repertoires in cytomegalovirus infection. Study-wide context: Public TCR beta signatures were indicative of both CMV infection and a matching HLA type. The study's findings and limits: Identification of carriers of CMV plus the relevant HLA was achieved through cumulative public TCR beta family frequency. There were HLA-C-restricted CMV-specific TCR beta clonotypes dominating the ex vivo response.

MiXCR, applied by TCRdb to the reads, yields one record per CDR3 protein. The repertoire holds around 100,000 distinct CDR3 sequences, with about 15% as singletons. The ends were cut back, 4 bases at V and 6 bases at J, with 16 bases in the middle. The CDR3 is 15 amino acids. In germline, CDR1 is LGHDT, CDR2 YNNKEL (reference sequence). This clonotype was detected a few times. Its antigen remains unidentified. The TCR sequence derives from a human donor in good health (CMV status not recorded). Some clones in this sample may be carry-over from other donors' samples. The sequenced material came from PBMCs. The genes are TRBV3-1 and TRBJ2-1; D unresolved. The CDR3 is CASSPRILIGNEQFF. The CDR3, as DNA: TGTGCCAGCAGCCCCCGGATTTTGATTGGCAATGAGCAGTTCTTC.